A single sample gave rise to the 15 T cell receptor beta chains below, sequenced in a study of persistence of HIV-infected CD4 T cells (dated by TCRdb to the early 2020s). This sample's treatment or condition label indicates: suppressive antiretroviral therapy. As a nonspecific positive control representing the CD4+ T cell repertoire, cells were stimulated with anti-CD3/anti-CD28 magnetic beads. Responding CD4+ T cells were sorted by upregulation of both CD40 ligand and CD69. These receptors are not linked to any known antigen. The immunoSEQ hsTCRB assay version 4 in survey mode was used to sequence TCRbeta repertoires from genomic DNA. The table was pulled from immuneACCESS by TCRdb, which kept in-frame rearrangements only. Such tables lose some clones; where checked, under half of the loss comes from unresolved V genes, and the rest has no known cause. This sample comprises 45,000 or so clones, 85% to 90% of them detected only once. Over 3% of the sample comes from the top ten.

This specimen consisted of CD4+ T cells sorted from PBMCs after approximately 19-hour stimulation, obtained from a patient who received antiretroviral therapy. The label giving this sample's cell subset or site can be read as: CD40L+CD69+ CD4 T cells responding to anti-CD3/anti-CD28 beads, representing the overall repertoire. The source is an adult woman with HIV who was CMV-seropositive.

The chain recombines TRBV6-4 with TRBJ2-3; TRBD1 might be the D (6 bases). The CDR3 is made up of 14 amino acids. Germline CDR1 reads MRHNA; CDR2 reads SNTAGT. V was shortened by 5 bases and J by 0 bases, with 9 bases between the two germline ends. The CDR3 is CASSNQGSTDTQYF. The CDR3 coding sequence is TGTGCCAGCAGTAACCAGGGGAGCACAGATACGCAGTATTTT.

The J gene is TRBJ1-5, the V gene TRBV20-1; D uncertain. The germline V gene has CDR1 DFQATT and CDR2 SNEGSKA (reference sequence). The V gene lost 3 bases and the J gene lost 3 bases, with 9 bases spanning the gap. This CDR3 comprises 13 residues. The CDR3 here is CSASEGYNQPQHF. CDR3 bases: TGCAGTGCTAGTGAGGGTTACAATCAGCCCCAGCATTTT.

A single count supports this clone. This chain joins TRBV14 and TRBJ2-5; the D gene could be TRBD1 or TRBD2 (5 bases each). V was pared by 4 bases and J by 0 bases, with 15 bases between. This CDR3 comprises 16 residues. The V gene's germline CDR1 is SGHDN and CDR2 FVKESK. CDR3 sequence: CASSPLGGDNQETQYF. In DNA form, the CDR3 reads TGTGCCAGCAGCCCCCTTGGGGGAGACAACCAAGAGACCCAGTACTTC. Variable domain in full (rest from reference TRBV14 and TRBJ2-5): EAGVTQFPSHSVIEKGQTVTLRCDPISGHDNLYWYRRVMGKEIKFLLHFVKESKQDESGMPNNRFLAERTGGTYSTLKVQPAELEDSGVYFCASSPLGGDNQETQYFGPGTRLLVL.

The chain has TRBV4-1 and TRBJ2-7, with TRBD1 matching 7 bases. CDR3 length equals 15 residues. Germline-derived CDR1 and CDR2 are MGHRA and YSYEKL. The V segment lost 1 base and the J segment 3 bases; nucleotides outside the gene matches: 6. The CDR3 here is CASSQGPGQHYEQYF. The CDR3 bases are TGCGCCAGCAGCCAAGGCCCGGGACAGCACTACGAGCAGTACTTC.

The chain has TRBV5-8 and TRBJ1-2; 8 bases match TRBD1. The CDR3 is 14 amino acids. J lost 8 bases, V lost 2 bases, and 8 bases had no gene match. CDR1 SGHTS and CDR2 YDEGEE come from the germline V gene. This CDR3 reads CASSFGDRFFGYTF. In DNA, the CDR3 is TGTGCCAGCAGCTTCGGGGACAGGTTCTTCGGCTACACCTTC.

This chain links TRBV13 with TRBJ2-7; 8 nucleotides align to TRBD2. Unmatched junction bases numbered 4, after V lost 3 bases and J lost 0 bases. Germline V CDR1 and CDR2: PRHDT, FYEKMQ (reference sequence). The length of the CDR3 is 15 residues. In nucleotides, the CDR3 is TGTGCCAGCAGCTTCGCGGGAGGAATCTCCTACGAGCAGTACTTC. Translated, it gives CASSFAGGISYEQYF.

The CDR3: CASSLVLAGGYEQFF. As DNA, the CDR3 is TGCGCCAGCAGCTTGGTCCTAGCGGGAGGGTATGAGCAGTTCTTC. V usage is TRBV5-1 and J usage is TRBJ2-1; 12 bases align to TRBD2. The CDR3 extends over 15 amino acids. Trimming at V came to 0 bases and at J to 8 bases, leaving 3 bases not matched to a gene. Germline lookup yields CDR1 SGHRS and CDR2 YFSETQ. The full variable domain, rest sourced from reference TRBV5-1 and TRBJ2-1, is KAGVTQTPRYLIKTRGQQVTLSCSPISGHRSVSWYQQTPGQGLQFLFEYFSETQRNKGNFPGRFSGRQFSNSRSEMNVSTLELGDSALYLCASSLVLAGGYEQFFGPGTRLTVL.

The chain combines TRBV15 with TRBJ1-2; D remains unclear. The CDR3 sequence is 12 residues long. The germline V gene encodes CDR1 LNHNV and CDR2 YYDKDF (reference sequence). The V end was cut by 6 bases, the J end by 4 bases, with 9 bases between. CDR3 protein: CATSTSFYGYTF. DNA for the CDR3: TGTGCCACCAGTACCAGCTTCTATGGCTACACCTTC.

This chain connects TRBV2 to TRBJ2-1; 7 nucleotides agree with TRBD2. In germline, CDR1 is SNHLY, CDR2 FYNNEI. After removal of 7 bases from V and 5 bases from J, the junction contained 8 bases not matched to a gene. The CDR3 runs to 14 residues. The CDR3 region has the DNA TGTGCCAGCATTCCCGGGACTAAAAACAATGAGCAGTTCTTC. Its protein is CASIPGTKNNEQFF.

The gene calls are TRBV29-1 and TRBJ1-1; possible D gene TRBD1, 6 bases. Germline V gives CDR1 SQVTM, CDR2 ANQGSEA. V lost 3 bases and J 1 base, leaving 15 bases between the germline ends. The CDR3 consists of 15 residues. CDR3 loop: CSVEMGGAENTEAFF. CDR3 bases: TGCAGCGTTGAGATGGGGGGCGCAGAGAACACTGAAGCTTTCTTT.

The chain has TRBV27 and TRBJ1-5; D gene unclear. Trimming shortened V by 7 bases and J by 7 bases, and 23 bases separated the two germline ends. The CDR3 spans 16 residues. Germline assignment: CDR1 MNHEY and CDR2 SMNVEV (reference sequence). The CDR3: CASMSWGRSAGQPQHF. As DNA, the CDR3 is TGTGCCAGCATGTCCTGGGGAAGGTCAGCGGGACAGCCCCAGCATTTT.

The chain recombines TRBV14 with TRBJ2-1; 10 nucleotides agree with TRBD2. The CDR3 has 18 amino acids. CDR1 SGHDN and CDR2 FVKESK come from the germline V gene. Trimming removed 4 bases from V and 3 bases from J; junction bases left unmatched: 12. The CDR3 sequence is CASSPTRQAGGYYNEQFF. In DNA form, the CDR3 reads TGTGCCAGCAGCCCCACCCGCCAAGCGGGAGGGTACTACAATGAGCAGTTCTTC.

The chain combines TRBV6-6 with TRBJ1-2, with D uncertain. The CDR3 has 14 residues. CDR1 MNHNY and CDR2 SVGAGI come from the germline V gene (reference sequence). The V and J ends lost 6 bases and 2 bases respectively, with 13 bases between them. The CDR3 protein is CASSPRRENYGYTF. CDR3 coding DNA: TGTGCCAGCAGCCCCAGGCGGGAAAACTATGGCTACACCTTC.

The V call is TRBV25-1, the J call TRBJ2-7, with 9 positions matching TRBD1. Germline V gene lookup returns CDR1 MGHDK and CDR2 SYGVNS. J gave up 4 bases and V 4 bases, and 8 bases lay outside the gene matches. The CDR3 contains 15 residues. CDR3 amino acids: CASSGTGTGRYEQYF. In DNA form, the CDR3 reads TGTGCCAGCAGTGGAACCGGGACAGGGCGGTACGAGCAGTACTTC.

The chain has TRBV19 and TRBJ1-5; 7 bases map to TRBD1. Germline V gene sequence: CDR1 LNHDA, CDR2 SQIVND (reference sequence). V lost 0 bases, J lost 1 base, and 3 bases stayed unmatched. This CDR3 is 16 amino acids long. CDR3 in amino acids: CASSIEGQRSNQPQHF. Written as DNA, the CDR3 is TGTGCCAGTAGTATAGAGGGACAGAGAAGCAATCAGCCCCAGCATTTT.